The text below deals with one T cell receptor beta chain. These data belong to a study of blood T cell repertoires in COVID-19. Using immunoSEQ multiplex PCR, the repertoire was profiled, and TCRdb retains in-frame clones only, with some absent. Among about 330,000 clones, over 70% were seen once, and the ten largest hold less than 6.5%. Material: PBMCs or T cells enriched from blood (not recorded which). The receptor was isolated from a man younger than 45 who had recovered from COVID-19.

CDR3 nucleotide sequence: TGTGCCAGCACCACCCACCGCCGGGGGGGGATTGACACTGAAGCTTTCTTT. It translates to CASTTHRRGGIDTEAFF. The chain combines TRBV27 with TRBJ1-1, with D possibly matching TRBD1 (5 bases). Germline V gene sequence: CDR1 MNHEY, CDR2 SMNVEV (reference sequence). V was pared by 7 bases and J by 3 bases, with 24 bases between. This CDR3 contains 17 residues.